Below are 7 T cell receptor beta chains sequenced from a single sample in a study of blood T cell repertoires in COVID-19. Data came from immunoSEQ multiplex PCR; TCRdb stores just in-frame clones and leaves some out. The data hold approximately 23,000 clones, with about 92% observed a single time. What was sequenced was peripheral blood. Receptor source: a man between 65 and 85 years old with acute or convalescent COVID-19.

In this sample, this clone turned up once. This sequence joins TRBV30 and TRBJ2-7; 8 nucleotides match TRBD1. The CDR3 contains 14 residues. The germline gives CDR1 GTSNPN, CDR2 SVGIG (reference sequence). The V gene end was trimmed by 1 base and the J gene end by 1 base; junction bases not matched to a gene: 3. In DNA, the CDR3 is TGTGCCTGGAGTGGGGGGACAGGATCCTACGAGCAGTACTTC. Protein product: CAWSGGTGSYEQYF.

The gene calls are TRBV27 and TRBJ1-1; no reliable D call. V dropped 1 base and J dropped 1 base, with 4 bases sitting between them. Looked up from germline, CDR1 is MNHEY and CDR2 is SMNVEV (reference sequence). This CDR3 comprises 13 residues. The CDR3 DNA reads TGTGCCAGCAGTTTATACAGGAACACTGAAGCTTTCTTT. Translating gives CASSLYRNTEAFF.

V gene TRBV19 combines with J gene TRBJ1-2; 9 positions match TRBD1. The CDR3 has 18 amino acids. Germline V gene sequence: CDR1 LNHDA, CDR2 SQIVND (reference sequence). V gave up 5 bases and J gave up 7 bases; unmatched junction bases: 20. CDR3 sequence: CASSSNPGTGRPELGYTF. The CDR3 DNA sequence: TGTGCCAGTAGTTCGAACCCCGGGACAGGGAGACCCGAGCTTGGCTACACCTTC.

The V and J genes are TRBV5-5 and TRBJ2-7; D may be TRBD2 (6 bases). Between the trimmed V and J ends, which lost 2 bases and 0 bases, there was a span of 9 bases. Germline CDR1 is SGHKS and CDR2 is YYEKEE (reference sequence). The CDR3 contains 14 residues. CDR3 nucleotide sequence: TGTGCCAGCAGCTTCCGGGACTTCTCCTACGAGCAGTACTTC. It encodes CASSFRDFSYEQYF. Filled out from reference TRBV5-5 and TRBJ2-7, the complete variable domain reads DAGVTQSPTHLIKTRGQQVTLRCSPISGHKSVSWYQQVLGQGPQFIFQYYEKEERGRGNFPDRFSARQFPNYSSELNVNALLLGDSALYLCASSFRDFSYEQYFGPGTRLTVT.

The genes are TRBV29-1 and TRBJ2-7; 9 nucleotides line up with TRBD1. Germline loops: CDR1 SQVTM, CDR2 ANQGSEA. After removal of 6 bases from V and 6 bases from J, the junction contained 9 bases not matched to a gene. The CDR3 has 13 residues. The CDR3, as DNA: TGCAGCGTAGGGGACAGGGATCCTCTCGAGCAGTACTTC. It encodes CSVGDRDPLEQYF.

V usage is TRBV5-5 and J usage is TRBJ2-1; 11 bases line up with TRBD2. This CDR3 contains 16 residues. J gave up 6 bases and V 0 bases, and 5 bases lay outside the gene matches. Germline V lookup: CDR1 SGHKS, CDR2 YYEKEE (reference sequence). CDR3 DNA sequence: TGTGCCAGCAGCTTGGCCTTAGCGGGGGGGCTCAATGAGCAGTTCTTC. Its protein is CASSLALAGGLNEQFF.

The V and J genes are TRBV7-9 and TRBJ2-7; 10 bases agree with TRBD1. From germline, CDR1 is SEHNR and CDR2 FQNEAQ (reference sequence). J was trimmed by 2 bases and V by 4 bases; bases with no gene match: 8. The CDR3 spans 16 residues. CDR3 loop: CASSSASGTGAYEQYF. The CDR3 nucleotides are TGTGCCAGCAGCTCAGCATCCGGGACAGGGGCCTACGAGCAGTACTTC.